The source of this TCR beta chain is a study of CXCR3-negative and CXCR3-positive naive CD8 T cells. Study as a whole: Roughly 150 million TRB reads were obtained overall (about 1.5 +/- 0.3 million per library).

With 300,000 cells each, the CD8+ T cell subsets were individually sorted in triplicate. It was by 5' RACE with UMI labels that the TRB cDNA libraries were prepared. After re-calling the 5' RACE reads, TCRdb lists one entry per CDR3 protein, DNA absent. The specimen's table records about 120,000 distinct CDR3 sequences. As to this clonotype: Its antigen is as yet unknown.

The study's findings and limits: Naive CXCR3-positive and CXCR3-negative cells shared similar TRBV-TRBJ usage, unlike memory cells. The study found comparably high diversity in both naive subsets and much lower diversity in memory CD8+ cells. Against CXCR3-negative naive cells, CXCR3-positive naive cells showed more hydrophobic TRB CDR3s.

The CDR3 length is 18 residues. Germline V lookup: CDR1 LGHNA, CDR2 YSLEER. The sample consisted of naive CXCR3+ CD8+ T cells from blood. Subset described: CD45RO-CCR7+CD27+CD95- naive CD8+ T cells expressing CXCR3 (TNR3+). J is TRBJ2-5 and V is TRBV4-3; TCRdb outputs TRBD2, but without DNA this stays unchecked. This TCR was recovered from a human donor in good health. Some clones in this sample may be carry-over from other donors' samples. This chain's CDR3 is CASSQEGPAGGWGETQYF.